This T cell receptor beta chain derives from a study of T cell responses to AZD1222 COVID-19 vaccine. Profiling relied on immunoSEQ multiplex PCR, and the TCRdb table lists in-frame clones only, not all of them. The data contain more than 100,000 clones, 87% of them seen just once; the ten biggest clones take up approximately 1.6%. CDR3 size: 12 residues. Trimming pared 6 bases from V and 3 bases from J, leaving 10 bases between. Germline-derived CDR1 and CDR2 are SGHRS and YFSETQ. This chain links TRBV5-1 with TRBJ2-7; D is ambiguous. This receptor was taken from an adult in good health. The sample was peripheral blood, taken on day 0 of AZD1222 vaccination. In nucleotides, the CDR3 is TGCGCCAGCACAGATACGGACTACGAGCAGTACTTC. Amino acids: CASTDTDYEQYF.